A single sample is the source of the 2 T cell receptor beta chains below, sequenced in a study of blood T cell repertoires in COVID-19. The protocol was immunoSEQ multiplex PCR, while the TCRdb copy is restricted to in-frame clones and leaves out a portion. The sample has some 29,000 clones, roughly 79% seen once; the top ten hold about 43%. The specimen sequenced was peripheral blood. Source of these receptors: a man in his 70s with acute or convalescent COVID-19.

CDR3 coding DNA: TGTGCCAGTAAATGGGACACAACAGATACTGAAGCTTTCTTT. Amino acids: CASKWDTTDTEAFF. The chain combines TRBV19 with TRBJ1-1; D is possibly TRBD1 (6 bases). The CDR3 covers 14 residues. CDR1 and CDR2 from the germline V gene are LNHDA and SQIVND (reference sequence). V lost 7 bases to trimming and J lost 5 bases, with 17 bases between them. Using reference TRBV19 and TRBJ1-1 for the parts outside the CDR3, the full variable domain is DGGITQSPKYLFRKEGQNVTLSCEQNLNHDAMYWYRQDPGQGLRLIYYSQIVNDFQKGDIAEGYSVSREKKESFPLTVTSAQKNPTAFYLCASKWDTTDTEAFFGQGTRLTVV.

The V call is TRBV6-6, the J call TRBJ2-5; 10 bases are a match to TRBD1. The CDR3 length is 14 residues. CDR1 and CDR2 (germline): MNHNY, SVGAGI (reference sequence). J lost 4 bases, V lost 6 bases, and 5 bases had no gene match. The CDR3 reads CASSLTGGSETQYF. CDR3 coding DNA: TGTGCCAGCAGCTTGACAGGGGGCTCAGAGACCCAGTACTTC.